This T cell receptor (beta chain) comes out of a study of CD8+CD57+ T cells in acquired aplastic anemia. Whole-study findings and limits: Patients showed no significant difference from controls in CD8+ Simpson's diversity. Sharing between patients and controls was observed for around 30 CD8+ CDR3 sequences.

Note on this clonotype: Antigen: not known.

Genomic DNA was employed as the template in profiling TCR beta VDJ and CDR3. TCRdb re-called the reads through MiXCR, storing one row per CDR3 protein. The sample consists of 50,000 to 65,000 distinct CDR3 sequences, roughly three fifths of them appearing once. V was pared by 8 bases and J by 2 bases, with 11 bases between. The germline V gene has CDR1 SNHLY and CDR2 FYNNEI. The CDR3 covers 13 residues. For sequencing, patients were chosen who had shown expansion of CD8+CD57+ cells by flow cytometry. V usage is TRBV2 and J usage is TRBJ2-3; TRBD2 is a possible D gene (6 bases). Sequenced input: sorted CD4+, CD8+, or CD8+CD57+ T cells (not recorded which) from PBMCs. This sequence was found in a human donor with aplastic anemia. For the CDR3, the DNA is TGTGCCAGCGGGAGGACTACCACAGATACGCAGTATTTT. The encoded protein is CASGRTTTDTQYF.